This T cell receptor beta chain came from a study of cytomegalovirus exposure and HLA in healthy donors. General study points: Among CMV-associated TCR beta chains, most appeared HLA-restricted in a later analysis. Researchers reportedly found TCR beta sequences accurately predicted most subjects' HLA-A and HLA-B alleles. Association with HLA alleles at 0.05 false discovery rate was found for approximately 18,000 TCR beta sequences in a later analysis.

Each donor was nominally healthy when sampled (though unrecorded immune exposures were likely). From germline, CDR1 is SGHDT and CDR2 YYEEEE. This CDR3 has 15 amino acids. The V segment lost 1 base and the J segment 3 bases; nucleotides outside the gene matches: 3. PCR primers comprised 60 Vbeta and 13 Jbeta primers. Data came from immunoSEQ multiplex PCR; TCRdb stores just in-frame clones and leaves some out. This table holds 100,000 to 150,000 clones, less than 85% found once. A remark on this clone: Its specificity is unknown.

Sequenced input: PBMCs. The chain links TRBV5-6 to TRBJ2-1, with 8 bases fitting TRBD2. The TCR originated in a man aged 35 to 55 in good health and CMV-seronegative. In DNA form, the CDR3 reads TGTGCCAGCAGCTTGATGGGACTAGTCTACAATGAGCAGTTCTTC. It is translated as CASSLMGLVYNEQFF.